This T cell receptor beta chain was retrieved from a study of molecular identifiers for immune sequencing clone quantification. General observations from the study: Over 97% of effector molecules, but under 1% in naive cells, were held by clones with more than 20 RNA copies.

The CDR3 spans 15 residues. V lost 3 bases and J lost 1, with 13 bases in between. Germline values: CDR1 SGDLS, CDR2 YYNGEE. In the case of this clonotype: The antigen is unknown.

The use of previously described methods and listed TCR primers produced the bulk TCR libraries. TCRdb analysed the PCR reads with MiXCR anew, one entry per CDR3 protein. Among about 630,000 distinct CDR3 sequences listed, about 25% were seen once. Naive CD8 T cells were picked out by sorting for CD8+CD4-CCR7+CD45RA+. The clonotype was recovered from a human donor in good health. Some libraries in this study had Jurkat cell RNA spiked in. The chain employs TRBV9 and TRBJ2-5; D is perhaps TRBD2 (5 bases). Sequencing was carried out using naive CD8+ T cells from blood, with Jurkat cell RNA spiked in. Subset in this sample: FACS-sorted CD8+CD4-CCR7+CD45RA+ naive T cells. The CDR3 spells CASSASDYLQETQYF. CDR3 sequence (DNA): TGTGCCAGCAGCGCGTCCGACTACCTCCAAGAGACCCAGTACTTC.